This T cell receptor beta chain emerged from a study of T cells expressing NK-cell markers. At the level of the study: TCR beta repertoires came from sorted CD3+CD56+NKG2C+, CD3+CD56+NKG2C- and CD3+CD56-NKG2C+ T cells. HCMV seropositivity marked most of the eight sequenced donors; one was seronegative.

As to this clonotype: The antigen is unknown.

5'RACE template switching with UMIs generated TCR beta cDNA. TCRdb reanalyzed the 5' RACE reads, giving one entry per CDR3 protein sequence and no DNA. The table lists some 190,000 distinct CDR3 sequences. Regarding the study as a whole: In a group of 5 to 7 donors, dominant NKG2C+ clonotypes represented roughly 1.0-7.0% of CD8+ T cells.

The CDR3 has 15 residues. The chain couples TRBV12-3 or TRBV12-4 to TRBJ2-5. The clonotype originates from a man aged 18 to 70 in good health. The sample taken for sequencing was blood T cells: a sorted CD56 or NKG2C T cell subset, CD4+ or CD8+ T cells, or bulk PBMC T cells (not recorded which). The CDR3: CASSLEFRLGETQYF.